The 25 T cell receptor beta chains given below trace back to one sample, sequenced in a study of PD-L1 blockade in urothelial cancer. TCRdb keeps only in-frame clones here, not all; method: immunoSEQ multiplex PCR. The data contain more than 15,000 clones, around 87% of them singletons. This material consisted of PBMCs, taken around atezolizumab (anti-PD-L1) treatment. Receptors were obtained from a man in his fifties with urothelial cancer.

This sequence joins TRBV19 and TRBJ1-6; TRBD1 matches at 9 bases. The V gene's germline CDR1 is LNHDA and CDR2 SQIVND (reference sequence). Unmatched junction bases numbered 8, after V lost 4 bases and J lost 7 bases. The CDR3 is made up of 16 amino acids. The CDR3 sequence is CASSKSRDRENSPLHF. CDR3 in DNA: TGTGCCAGTAGTAAGAGCCGGGACAGGGAAAATTCACCCCTCCACTTT.

This chain uses TRBV7-2 with TRBJ2-3, with 10 bases fitting TRBD2. Losses at the gene ends were 1 base for V and 3 bases for J; bases not matched to a gene: 7. Germline assignment: CDR1 SGHTA and CDR2 FQGNSA. This CDR3 has 17 amino acids. CDR3 loop: CASSLEPSGSITDTQYF. Written as DNA, the CDR3 is TGTGCCAGCAGCTTAGAGCCTAGCGGGAGTATAACAGATACGCAGTATTTT.

Remarks on this clone: No conserved phenylalanine or tryptophan is present at the end of the CDR3, so a read error is the likely explanation. The limits of the CDR3 on the DNA are not certain, so only TCRdb's listed CDR3 is given. The chain employs TRBV6-5 and TRBJ1-1; the table's D call of TRBD1 was not tested on the DNA. Germline CDR1 MNHEY, CDR2 SVGAGI. The CDR3 spans 8 residues, counting both ends. CDR3 sequence reads: CARGVGWV.

This sequence joins TRBV5-1 and TRBJ1-2; possibly TRBD1 for D (6 bases). Germline V CDR1 and CDR2: SGHRS, YFSETQ. The V and J ends lost 4 bases and 3 bases respectively, with 16 bases between them. The CDR3 sequence is 15 residues long. DNA for the CDR3: TGCGCCAGCAGCCATCAAACAGGGTTCGACTATGGCTACACCTTC. Amino acids: CASSHQTGFDYGYTF.

The count of this clone is one. The rearrangement uses TRBV19 and TRBJ1-3; D not resolved. The germline V gene encodes CDR1 LNHDA and CDR2 SQIVND (reference sequence). The CDR3 is made up of 14 amino acids. Trimming shortened V by 1 base and J by 3 bases, and 7 bases separated the two germline ends. CDR3 sequence: CASSIGEDGNTIYF. CDR3 DNA sequence: TGTGCCAGTAGTATAGGGGAGGATGGAAACACCATATATTTT.

V is TRBV7-9 and J is TRBJ2-4; 8 bases are shared with TRBD2. Germline V lookup: CDR1 SEHNR, CDR2 FQNEAQ (reference sequence). Germline trimming cut 0 bases from V and 0 bases from J; bases unmatched to any gene: 10. CDR3 length equals 19 residues. DNA of the CDR3: TGTGCCAGCAGCTTAGCGCCCGCGGGGGGATTGAGAGCCAAAAACATTCAGTACTTC. As protein: CASSLAPAGGLRAKNIQYF.

This clone was detected a few times. The chain uses TRBV2 and TRBJ2-7, with no clear D. The length of the CDR3 is 12 residues. Germline V gives CDR1 SNHLY, CDR2 FYNNEI. V gave up 6 bases and J gave up 5 bases, with 11 bases separating them. CDR3 sequence (DNA): TGTGCCAGCAGGATATTTGGCCACGAGCAGTACTTC. Its translation is CASRIFGHEQYF.

The rearrangement uses TRBV6-5 and TRBJ1-5; D is unresolved. Per the germline V gene, CDR1 is MNHEY and CDR2 is SVGAGI. Trimming shortened V by 6 bases and J by 7 bases, and 13 bases separated the two germline ends. This CDR3 spans 13 amino acids. CDR3: CASRIGVTQPQHF. CDR3 sequence (DNA): TGTGCCAGCAGGATCGGGGTGACCCAGCCCCAGCATTTT.

This chain uses TRBV6-9 with TRBJ1-5; the match to TRBD1 covers 7 bases. This CDR3 has 14 amino acids. Germline CDR1 and CDR2: MNHGY and SVAAGI. V shed 9 bases and J 5 bases; nucleotides not matched to a gene: 10. CDR3 bases: TGTGCCAGAAACGGACAGGCTCGCGATCAGCCCCAGCATTTT. Translation: CARNGQARDQPQHF.

In this sample, this clone turned up once. This chain connects TRBV7-6 to TRBJ1-3; the D gene is possibly TRBD1 (5 bases). This CDR3 comprises 12 residues. Trimming took off 7 bases at V and 3 bases at J, with 7 bases between the two ends. Germline CDR1 reads SGHVS; CDR2 reads FNYEAQ. Written as DNA, the CDR3 is TGTGCCAGCAAGGGGAATGGAAACACCATATATTTT. This gives the protein CASKGNGNTIYF.

V gene TRBV7-2 combines with J gene TRBJ2-7; a possible D gene is TRBD1 (6 bases). The CDR3 extends over 14 amino acids. Germline V gene lookup returns CDR1 SGHTA and CDR2 FQGNSA. V lost 5 bases and J lost 7, with 18 bases in between. The CDR3 here is CASSLGDTVREQYF. DNA for the CDR3: TGTGCCAGCAGCCTAGGGGACACCGTCAGGGAGCAGTACTTC. Combining the CDR3 with reference TRBV7-2 and TRBJ2-7 gives the whole variable domain GAGVSQSPSNKVTEKGKDVELRCDPISGHTALYWYRQSLGQGLEFLIYFQGNSAPDKSGLPSDRFSAERTGGSVSTLTIQRTQQEDSAVYLCASSLGDTVREQYFGPGTRLTVT.

The V gene is TRBV12-5, the J gene TRBJ2-2; the D gene is possibly TRBD1 (6 bases). The V and J ends lost 1 base and 2 bases respectively, with 11 bases between them. The germline gives CDR1 LGHNT, CDR2 FRNRAP. This CDR3 comprises 16 residues. The CDR3 region is CASGLAGTINTGELFF. In DNA, the CDR3 is TGTGCTAGTGGTTTGGCCGGGACAATTAACACCGGGGAGCTGTTTTTT.

This chain joins TRBV29-1 and TRBJ2-5, with a tentative D call TRBD1 (7 bases). The germline gives CDR1 SQVTM, CDR2 ANQGSEA. V lost 5 bases and J 5 bases, leaving 15 bases between the germline ends. This CDR3 is built from 13 residues. This chain's CDR3 is CSVLTGAGETQYF. In DNA, the CDR3 is TGCAGCGTTTTAACAGGGGCGGGGGAGACCCAGTACTTC.

The chain employs TRBV19 and TRBJ2-7; 11 nucleotides line up with TRBD1. This CDR3 has 14 residues. The trim removed 9 bases at V and 3 bases at J, leaving 7 bases unmatched. Germline V gene lookup returns CDR1 LNHDA and CDR2 SQIVND (reference sequence). This CDR3 is CARKRDRGNYEQYF. The CDR3 coding sequence is TGTGCCAGAAAAAGGGACAGGGGGAACTACGAGCAGTACTTC.

The chain has TRBV15 and TRBJ2-1; TRBD2 matches 10 bases. Germline V gene sequence: CDR1 LNHNV, CDR2 YYDKDF (reference sequence). With 0 bases clipped from V and 5 bases from J, the junction kept 4 bases outside the gene matches. This CDR3 has 16 residues. The chain's CDR3 is CATSRDFSGGNNEQFF. The CDR3 bases are TGTGCCACCAGCAGAGATTTTAGCGGGGGGAACAATGAGCAGTTCTTC.

The chain joins TRBV5-1 to TRBJ2-2; 12 bases line up with TRBD2. CDR3 length equals 17 residues. The V segment lost 3 bases and the J segment 1 base; nucleotides outside the gene matches: 4. CDR1 is SGHRS, CDR2 YFSETQ, per germline. CDR3 residues: CASSSGLAGRNTGELFF. In DNA form, the CDR3 reads TGCGCCAGCAGCTCCGGACTAGCGGGGAGGAACACCGGGGAGCTGTTTTTT.

The chain couples TRBV7-9 to TRBJ1-2; D possibly corresponds to TRBD1 (5 bases). Per germline, CDR1 SEHNR and CDR2 FQNEAQ (reference sequence). This CDR3 region has 13 residues. V was clipped by 5 bases and J by 4 bases, with 11 bases between them. CDR3 in amino acids: CASSATGFYGYTF. CDR3 DNA sequence: TGTGCCAGCAGCGCCACAGGCTTCTATGGCTACACCTTC.

J is TRBJ1-3 and V is TRBV12-5, with D possibly matching TRBD1 (6 bases). CDR3 length: 17 amino acids. CDR1 LGHNT and CDR2 FRNRAP come from the germline V gene. Between the trimmed V and J ends, which lost 2 bases and 0 bases, there was a span of 14 bases. The CDR3 is CASGLPRDTDSGNTIYF. In nucleotides, the CDR3 is TGTGCTAGTGGTTTGCCTCGGGACACAGACTCTGGAAACACCATATATTTT.

The chain links TRBV2 to TRBJ2-5; 9 bases map to TRBD1. The CDR3 is made up of 16 amino acids. Germline assignment: CDR1 SNHLY and CDR2 FYNNEI. J gave up 5 bases and V 5 bases, and 12 bases lay outside the gene matches. CDR3 nucleotide sequence: TGTGCCAGCAGTTACGGGACAGGGTTAGGGTTCGAGACCCAGTACTTC. It is translated as CASSYGTGLGFETQYF.

The chain joins TRBV6-1 to TRBJ1-2, with 7 bases that match TRBD1. Per germline, CDR1 MNHNS and CDR2 SASEGT. The junction had 2 bases not matched to a gene; V was cut back by 1 base and J by 0 bases. This CDR3 spans 15 amino acids. DNA for the CDR3: TGTGCCAGCAGTGAAGGGACAGGCCCTAACTATGGCTACACCTTC. Protein: CASSEGTGPNYGYTF.

Of note for this clone: One end of the junction does not line up with germline, which may come from a read error. J is TRBJ2-2 and V is TRBV7-7, with TRBD1 matching over 8 bases. Germline CDR1 SSHAT, CDR2 FNYEAQ (reference sequence). The CDR3 covers 15 residues. CDR3 bases: TGTGCTAGCAGCTTAGGGACAGGGAACACCGGGGAGCTGTTTTTT. Translated, it gives CASSLGTGNTGELFF. The full variable domain, its missing parts supplied by reference TRBV7-7 and TRBJ2-2, is GAGVSQSPRYKVTKRGQDVTLRCDPISSHATLYWYQQALGQGPEFLTYFNYEAQPDKSGLPSDRFSAERPEGSISTLTIQRTEQRDSAMYRCASSLGTGNTGELFFGEGSRLTVL.

This clone is a singleton in its sample. DNA of the CDR3: TGTGCCATCAGACGGACCGGGACAGCCGACGAAAAACTGTTTTTT. Its translation is CAIRRTGTADEKLFF. The gene calls are TRBV10-3 and TRBJ1-4, with TRBD1 matching over 7 bases. The CDR3 has 15 amino acids. The germline V gene encodes CDR1 ENHRY and CDR2 SYGVKD. Germline trimming cut 6 bases from V and 8 bases from J; bases unmatched to any gene: 12.

This chain joins TRBV7-2 and TRBJ2-7, with D possibly TRBD1 on 5 matching bases. V was pared by 2 bases and J by 1 base, with 18 bases between. The CDR3 runs to 17 residues. CDR1 is SGHTA, CDR2 FQGNSA, per germline. CDR3 coding DNA: TGTGCCAGCAGCTTATCCCTAGGGGTCAGCTTATCCTACGAGCAGTACTTC. Amino acids: CASSLSLGVSLSYEQYF.

The table lists this clone with a few counts. V usage is TRBV11-2 and J usage is TRBJ1-2; 7 nucleotides match TRBD1. The CDR3 has 14 amino acids. Trimming removed 3 bases from V and 1 base from J; junction bases left unmatched: 2. Germline V CDR1 and CDR2: SGHAT, FQNNGV. The CDR3: CASSFGTVNYGYTF. The CDR3 DNA reads TGTGCCAGCAGCTTCGGGACAGTTAACTATGGCTACACCTTC.

The chain carries TRBV6-5 and TRBJ2-5; 9 bases map to TRBD1. The CDR3 totals 15 residues. CDR1 is MNHEY, CDR2 SVGAGI, per germline. V shed 6 bases and J 5 bases; nucleotides not matched to a gene: 10. Written as DNA, the CDR3 is TGTGCCAGCAGATACCACAGGGGGCTCTCTGAGACCCAGTACTTC. Translated: CASRYHRGLSETQYF.